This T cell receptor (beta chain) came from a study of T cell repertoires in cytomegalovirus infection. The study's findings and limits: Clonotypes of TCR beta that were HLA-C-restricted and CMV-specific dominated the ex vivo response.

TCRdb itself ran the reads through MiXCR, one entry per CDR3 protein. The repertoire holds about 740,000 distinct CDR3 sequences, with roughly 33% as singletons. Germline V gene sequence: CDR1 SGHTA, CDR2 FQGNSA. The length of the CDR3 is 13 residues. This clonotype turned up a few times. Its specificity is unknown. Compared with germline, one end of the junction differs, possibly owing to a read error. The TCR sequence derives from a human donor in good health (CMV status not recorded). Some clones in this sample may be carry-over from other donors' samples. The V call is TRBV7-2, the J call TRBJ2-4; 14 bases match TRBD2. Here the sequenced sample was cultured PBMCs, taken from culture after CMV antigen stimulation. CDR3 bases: TGTGCCAGCAGCTACGGGACTAGCGGGGGTAAAAGCTTC. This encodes CASSYGTSGGKSF.